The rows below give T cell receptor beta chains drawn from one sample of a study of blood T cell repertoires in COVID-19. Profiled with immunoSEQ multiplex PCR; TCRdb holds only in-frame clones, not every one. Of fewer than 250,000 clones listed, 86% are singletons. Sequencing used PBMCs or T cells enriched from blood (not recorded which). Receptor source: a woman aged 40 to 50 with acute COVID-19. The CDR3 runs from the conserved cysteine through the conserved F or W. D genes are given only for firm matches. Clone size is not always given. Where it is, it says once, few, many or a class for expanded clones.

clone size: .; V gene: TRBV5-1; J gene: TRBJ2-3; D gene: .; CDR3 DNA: TGCGCCAGCAGCTTGGGCGAACTTTCAGATACGCAGTATTTT; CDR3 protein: CASSLGELSDTQYF
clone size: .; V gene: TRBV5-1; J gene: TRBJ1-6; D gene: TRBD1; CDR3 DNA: TGCGCCAGCAGCCTGACAGGGGAATCACCCCTCCACTTT; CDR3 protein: CASSLTGESPLHF
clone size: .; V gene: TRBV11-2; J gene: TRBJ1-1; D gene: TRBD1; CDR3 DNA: TGTGCCAGCAGCTCACGACAGGGGAGGCAAATGAACACTGAAGCTTTCTTT; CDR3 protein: CASSSRQGRQMNTEAFF
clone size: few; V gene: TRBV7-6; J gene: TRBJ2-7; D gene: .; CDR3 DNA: TGTGCCAGCAGCCATCTGGCAGGGGAGGTGGCTAGCGGATCCTACGAGCAGTACTTC; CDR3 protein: CASSHLAGEVASGSYEQYF
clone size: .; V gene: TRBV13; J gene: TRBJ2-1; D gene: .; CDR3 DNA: TGTGCCAGCAGCTCCTTGGCCCTCGAGCAGTTCTTC; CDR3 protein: CASSSLALEQFF
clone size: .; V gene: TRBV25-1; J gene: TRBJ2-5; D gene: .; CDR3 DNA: TGTGCCAGCAGTGACGGGGGGACCCAGTACTTC; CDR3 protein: CASSDGGTQYF
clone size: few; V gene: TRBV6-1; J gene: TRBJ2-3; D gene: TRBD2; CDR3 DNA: TGTGCCAGCAGTGAAGCCCAACGACTAGCGGGAGTCACGCAGTATTTT; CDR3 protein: CASSEAQRLAGVTQYF
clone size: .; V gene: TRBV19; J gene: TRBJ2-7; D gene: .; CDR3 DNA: TGTGCCAGTAGTATAGGGGGCCGGGCCTACGAGCAGTACTTC; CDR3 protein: CASSIGGRAYEQYF
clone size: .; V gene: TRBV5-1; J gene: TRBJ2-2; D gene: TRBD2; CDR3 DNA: TGCGCCAGCGGACGCGGGAGCGGGGAGCTGTTTTTT; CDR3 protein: CASGRGSGELFF
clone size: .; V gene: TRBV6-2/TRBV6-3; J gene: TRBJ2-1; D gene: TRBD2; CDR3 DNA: TGTGCCAGCAGTCTCACTTTCTCTCTAGCGGGAGTCGACAATGAGCAGTTCTTC; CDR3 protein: CASSLTFSLAGVDNEQFF
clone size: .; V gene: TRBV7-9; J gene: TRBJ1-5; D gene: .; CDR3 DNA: TGTGCCAGCAGCCTACACGCGGGTGACATTCCACAGCCCCAGCATTTT; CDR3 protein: CASSLHAGDIPQPQHF
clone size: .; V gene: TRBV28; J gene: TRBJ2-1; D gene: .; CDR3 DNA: TGTGCCAGCAGTTTCCGGGAGTCCTACAATGAGCAGTTCTTC; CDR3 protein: CASSFRESYNEQFF
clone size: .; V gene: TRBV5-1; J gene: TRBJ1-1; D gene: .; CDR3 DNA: TGCGCCAGCAGCGTAGGGGACACTGAAGCTTTCTTT; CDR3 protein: CASSVGDTEAFF
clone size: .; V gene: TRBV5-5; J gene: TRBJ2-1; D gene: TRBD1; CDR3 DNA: TGTGCCAGCAGCTTAGAACCGGGACAGGTATACAATGAGCAGTTCTTC; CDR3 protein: CASSLEPGQVYNEQFF
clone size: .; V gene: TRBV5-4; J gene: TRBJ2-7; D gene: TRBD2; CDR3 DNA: TGTGCCAGCAGTCTCCGACTAGCGGGAGACAGCGAGCAGTACTTC; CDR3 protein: CASSLRLAGDSEQYF
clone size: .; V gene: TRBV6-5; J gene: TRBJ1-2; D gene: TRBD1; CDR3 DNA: TGTGCCAGCGGCTTCATCAGGGGGCTAAAGGGAGGCTACACCTTC; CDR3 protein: CASGFIRGLKGGYTF
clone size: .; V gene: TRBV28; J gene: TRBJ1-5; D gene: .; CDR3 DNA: TGTGCCAGCAGTTTAACGGGGGAACGAAACAATCAGCCCCAGCATTTT; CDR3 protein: CASSLTGERNNQPQHF
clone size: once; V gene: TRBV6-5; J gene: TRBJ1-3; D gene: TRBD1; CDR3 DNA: TGTGCCAGCACTTCGGACAGGTTCACTGGAAACACCATATATTTT; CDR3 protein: CASTSDRFTGNTIYF
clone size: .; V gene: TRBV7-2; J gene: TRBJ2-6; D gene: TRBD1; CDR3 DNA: TGTGCCAGCAGCTTTGGCCAGGGGGCAAACGGGGCCAACGTCCTGACTTTC; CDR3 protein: CASSFGQGANGANVLTF
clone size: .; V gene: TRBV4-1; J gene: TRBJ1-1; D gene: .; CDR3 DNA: TGCGCCAGCAGCCAAAGTTCATCCACTCGAGCTTTCTTT; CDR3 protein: CASSQSSSTRAFF
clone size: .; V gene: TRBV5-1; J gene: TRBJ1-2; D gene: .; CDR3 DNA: TGCGCCAGCAGCAAGACTGGGAGCTATGGCTACACCTTC; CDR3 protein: CASSKTGSYGYTF
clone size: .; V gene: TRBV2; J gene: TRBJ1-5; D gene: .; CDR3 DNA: TGTGCCAGCAAGGGAGGAGATCAGCCCCAGCATTTT; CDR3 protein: CASKGGDQPQHF
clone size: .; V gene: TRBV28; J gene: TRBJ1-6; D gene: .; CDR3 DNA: TGTGCCAGCAGTCGGACGGGAGGGAGATATAATTCACCCCTCCACTTT; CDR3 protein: CASSRTGGRYNSPLHF
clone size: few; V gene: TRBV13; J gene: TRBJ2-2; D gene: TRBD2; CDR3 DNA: TGTGCCAGCAGCTTGACTAGCGAATCTGGGGAGCTGTTTTTT; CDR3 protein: CASSLTSESGELFF
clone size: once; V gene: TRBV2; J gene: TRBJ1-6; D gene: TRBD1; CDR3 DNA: TGTGCCAGCAGCGGGACAGGGGGACGATTGGCACCCCTCCACTTT; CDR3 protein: CASSGTGGRLAPLHF
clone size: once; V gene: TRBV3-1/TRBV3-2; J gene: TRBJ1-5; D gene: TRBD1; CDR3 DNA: TGTGCCAGCAGCCAGGGACAGGGATTTCAGCCCCAGCATTTT; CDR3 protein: CASSQGQGFQPQHF
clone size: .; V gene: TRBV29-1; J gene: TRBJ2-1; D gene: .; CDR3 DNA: TGCAGCGTTGAGGGGGCTAGTAAAGTAAATGAGCAGTTCTTC; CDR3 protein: CSVEGASKVNEQFF
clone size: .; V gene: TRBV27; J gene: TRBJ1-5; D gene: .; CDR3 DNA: TGTGCCAGCAGGTCCGGGATGTCCAATCAGCCCCAGCATTTT; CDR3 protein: CASRSGMSNQPQHF
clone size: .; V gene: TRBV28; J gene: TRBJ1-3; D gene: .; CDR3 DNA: TGTGCCAGCAGTCCTCAGGGCTACTCTGGAAACACCATATATTTT; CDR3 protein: CASSPQGYSGNTIYF
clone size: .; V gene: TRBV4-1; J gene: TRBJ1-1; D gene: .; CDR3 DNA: TGCGCCAGCAGCCAAGTGACAGGAGTGAACACTGAAGCTTTCTTT; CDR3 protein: CASSQVTGVNTEAFF
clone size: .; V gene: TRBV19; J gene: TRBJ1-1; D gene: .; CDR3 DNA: TGTGCCAGTAGTATGGGTCGCCAGCGCCAGCAAGCTTTCTTT; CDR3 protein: CASSMGRQRQQAFF
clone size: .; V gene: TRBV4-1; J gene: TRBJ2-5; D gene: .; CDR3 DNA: TGCGCCAGCAGCCAAGATCAAGCAGGGGTGGGAGAGACCCAGTACTTC; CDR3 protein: CASSQDQAGVGETQYF
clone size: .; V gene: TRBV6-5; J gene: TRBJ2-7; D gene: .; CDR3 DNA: TGTGCCAGCAGTTACAAAGGGGGTGACTACGAGCAGTACTTC; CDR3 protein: CASSYKGGDYEQYF
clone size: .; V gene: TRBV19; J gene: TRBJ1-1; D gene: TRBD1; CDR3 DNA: TGTGCCAGTAGCAAGAATAACCCGGGACAGACGATATTTTTT; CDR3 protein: CASSKNNPGQTIFF
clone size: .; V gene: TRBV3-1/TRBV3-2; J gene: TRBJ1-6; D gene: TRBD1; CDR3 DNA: TGTGCCAGCAGCCAACCCGGACAGGGGAGAGGCTCACCCCTCCACTTT; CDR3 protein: CASSQPGQGRGSPLHF
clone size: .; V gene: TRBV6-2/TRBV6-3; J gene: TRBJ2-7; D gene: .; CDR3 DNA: TGTGCCACCAGCCAGAGAAACGAGCAGTACTTC; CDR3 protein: CATSQRNEQYF
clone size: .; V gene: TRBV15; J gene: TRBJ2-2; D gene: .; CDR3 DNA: TGTGCCACCAGTCCGACAGGAATTACCGGGGAGCTGTTTTTT; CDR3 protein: CATSPTGITGELFF
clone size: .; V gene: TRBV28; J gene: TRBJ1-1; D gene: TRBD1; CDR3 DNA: TGTGCCAGCCGGGACAGCTACACTGAAGCTTTCTTT; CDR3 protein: CASRDSYTEAFF
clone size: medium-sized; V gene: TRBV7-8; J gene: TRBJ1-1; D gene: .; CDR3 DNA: TGTGCCAGCAGCTCCCTCGTCGGTGCCACTGAAGCTTTCTTT; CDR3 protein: CASSSLVGATEAFF
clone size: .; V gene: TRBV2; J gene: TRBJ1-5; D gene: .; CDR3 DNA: TGTGCCAGCAGGAACCGTTTCTTGAGTCAGCCCCAGCATTTT; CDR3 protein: CASRNRFLSQPQHF
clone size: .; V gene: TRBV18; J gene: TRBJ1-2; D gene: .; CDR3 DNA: TGTGCCAGCTCACCCCGGGACACCTCAAGAAACTATGGCTACACCTTC; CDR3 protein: CASSPRDTSRNYGYTF
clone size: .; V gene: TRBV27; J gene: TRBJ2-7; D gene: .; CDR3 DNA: TGTGCCAGCAGTTTAGGGAGCCTTAGCGGCCCGGTGGAGGAGCAGTACTTC; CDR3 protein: CASSLGSLSGPVEEQYF
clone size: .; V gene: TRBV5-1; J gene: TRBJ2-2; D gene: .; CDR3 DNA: TGCGCCAGCAGCCCCGCGGACTATTACACCGGGGAGCTGTTTTTT; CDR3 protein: CASSPADYYTGELFF
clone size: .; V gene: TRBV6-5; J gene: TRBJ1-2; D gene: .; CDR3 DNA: TGTGCCAGCAATCAGGGGGGCTACACCTTC; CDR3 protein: CASNQGGYTF
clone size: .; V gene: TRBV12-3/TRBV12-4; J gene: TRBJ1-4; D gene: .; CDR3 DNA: TGTGCCAGCCGAGACAGGTTGAATGAAAAACTGTTTTTT; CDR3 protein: CASRDRLNEKLFF
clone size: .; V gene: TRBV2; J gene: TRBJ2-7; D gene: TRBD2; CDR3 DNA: TGTGCCAGCAGGCCCCTAGCGGGAGCCGGTTTCTACGAGCAGTACTTC; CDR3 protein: CASRPLAGAGFYEQYF
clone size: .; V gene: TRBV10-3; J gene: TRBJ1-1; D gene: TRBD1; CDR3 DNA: TGTGCCATTCGAGGACAGGCGATAAACACTGAAGCTTTCTTT; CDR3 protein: CAIRGQAINTEAFF
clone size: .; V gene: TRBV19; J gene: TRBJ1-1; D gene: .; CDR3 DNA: TGTGCCAGTACTTGGGCAGGGATGAACACTGAAGCTTTCTTT; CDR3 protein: CASTWAGMNTEAFF
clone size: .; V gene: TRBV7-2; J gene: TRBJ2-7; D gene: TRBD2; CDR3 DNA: TGTGCCAGCAGCTTAGGACTAGCGCGGGAGCAGTACTTC; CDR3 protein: CASSLGLAREQYF
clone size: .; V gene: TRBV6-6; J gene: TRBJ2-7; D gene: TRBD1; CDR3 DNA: TGTGCCAGCACCCAAGAACAGGGGATGGACGAGCAGTACTTC; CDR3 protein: CASTQEQGMDEQYF
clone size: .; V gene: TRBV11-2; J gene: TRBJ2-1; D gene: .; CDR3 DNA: TGTGCCAGCAGCCAAAGCCGACAGTCCCAAAGCGAGCAGTTCTTC; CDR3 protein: CASSQSRQSQSEQFF
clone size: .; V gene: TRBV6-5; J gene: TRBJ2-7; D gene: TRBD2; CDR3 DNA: TGTGCCAGCACCGGGACTAGCTACGAGCAGTACTTC; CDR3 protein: CASTGTSYEQYF